The clone carrying this T cell receptor (beta chain) was detected ten times or more. These data belong to a study of technical replicates of blood from a handful of donors. This CDR3 is built from 17 residues. Germline CDR1 and CDR2: SGHRS and YFSETQ. Trimming took 0 bases from V and 6 from J, leaving 21 bases between them. This table comes from immunoSEQ multiplex PCR, and its TCRdb copy is limited to in-frame clones, with some not included. The sample holds about 60,000 clones; about 83% are singletons and the top ten take about 5%. The chain is built from TRBV5-1 and TRBJ1-1, with D perhaps matching TRBD1 (5 bases). Sequencing input: PBMCs. The receptor was derived from a human donor in good health. Some clones in this sample may be carry-over from other donors' samples. In nucleotides, the CDR3 is TGCGCCAGCAGCTTGGTCCTTACTGGTGGGGCTCAGTCTGAAGCTTTCTTT. It encodes CASSLVLTGGAQSEAFF.